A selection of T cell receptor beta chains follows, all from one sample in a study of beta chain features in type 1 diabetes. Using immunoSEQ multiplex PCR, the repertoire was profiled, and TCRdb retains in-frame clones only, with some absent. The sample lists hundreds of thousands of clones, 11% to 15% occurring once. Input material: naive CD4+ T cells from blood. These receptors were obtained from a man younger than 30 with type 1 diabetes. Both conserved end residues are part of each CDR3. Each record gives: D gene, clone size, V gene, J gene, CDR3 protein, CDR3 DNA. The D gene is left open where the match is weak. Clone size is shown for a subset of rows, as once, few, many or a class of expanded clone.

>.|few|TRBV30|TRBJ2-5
CAWTSIKTQYF
TGTGCCTGGACATCTATTAAGACCCAGTACTTC
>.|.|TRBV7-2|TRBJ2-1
CATRTGYNEQFF
TGTGCCACCCGGACGGGTTACAATGAGCAGTTCTTC
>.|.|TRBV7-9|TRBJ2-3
CASNAVGNTDTQYF
TGTGCCAGCAACGCGGTGGGAAACACAGATACGCAGTATTTT
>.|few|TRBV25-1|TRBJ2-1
CASSDYKGSSYNEQFF
TGTGCCAGCAGTGATTATAAGGGGAGCTCCTACAATGAGCAGTTCTTC
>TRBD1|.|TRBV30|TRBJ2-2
CAWSGTGSGELFF
TGTGCCTGGTCCGGGACAGGGTCGGGGGAGCTGTTTTTT
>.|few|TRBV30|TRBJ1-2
CAWILDGVYGYTF
TGTGCCTGGATCCTCGACGGGGTGTATGGCTACACCTTC
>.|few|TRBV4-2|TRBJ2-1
CASSQDLGPYNEQFF
TGTGCCAGCAGCCAAGATCTAGGACCCTACAATGAGCAGTTCTTC
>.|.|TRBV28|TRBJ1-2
CASLDGGSVGYTF
TGTGCCAGCCTAGACGGGGGTAGTGTCGGCTACACCTTC
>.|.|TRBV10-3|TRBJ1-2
CATTATGQWGYGYTF
TGTGCCACGACCGCCACCGGTCAATGGGGCTATGGCTACACCTTC
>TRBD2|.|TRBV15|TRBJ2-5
CATSRGTSGTETQYF
TGTGCCACCAGCAGAGGGACTAGCGGGACCGAGACCCAGTACTTC
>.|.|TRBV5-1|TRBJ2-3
CASSLEGRLAQYF
TGCGCCAGCAGCTTGGAGGGTAGGCTTGCGCAGTATTTT
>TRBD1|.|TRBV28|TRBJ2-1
CASRPGQGRAEIF
TGTGCCAGCAGACCGGGACAGGGGAGGGCTGAGATCTTC
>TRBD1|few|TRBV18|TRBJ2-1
CASSLDRVIYNEQFF
TGTGCCAGCTCGCTGGACAGGGTAATTTACAATGAGCAGTTCTTC
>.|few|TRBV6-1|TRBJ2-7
CASSEQGHHEQYF
TGTGCCAGCAGTGAACAGGGGCACCACGAGCAGTACTTC
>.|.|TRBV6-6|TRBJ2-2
CASSYGVNTGELFF
TGTGCCAGCAGTTACGGGGTGAACACCGGGGAGCTGTTTTTT
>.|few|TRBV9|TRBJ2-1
CASSVRGTYGKQFF
TGTGCCAGCAGCGTCCGCGGGACTTACGGGAAGCAGTTCTTC
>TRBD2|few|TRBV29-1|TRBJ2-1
CSVVRLADSYNEQFF
TGCAGCGTCGTCCGACTAGCGGACTCCTACAATGAGCAGTTCTTC
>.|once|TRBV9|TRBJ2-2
CASSRQAVPNTGELFF
TGTGCCAGCTCCCGACAAGCAGTACCGAACACCGGGGAGCTGTTTTTT
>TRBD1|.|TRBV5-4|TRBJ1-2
CASSPRTGYGYTF
TGTGCCAGCAGCCCGAGGACAGGGTATGGCTACACCTTC
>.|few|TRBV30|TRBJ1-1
CAWKSQTNTEAFF
TGTGCCTGGAAGTCTCAGACGAACACTGAAGCTTTCTTT
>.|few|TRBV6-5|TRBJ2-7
CASSYEGIRSYEQYF
TGTGCCAGCAGTTACGAGGGAATCCGATCCTACGAGCAGTACTTC
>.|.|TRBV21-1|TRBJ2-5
CASSARSETQYF
TGTGCCAGCAGCGCCCGGTCTGAGACCCAGTACTTC
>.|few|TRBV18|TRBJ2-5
CASSPPGLPETQYF
TGTGCCAGCTCACCACCGGGTCTGCCGGAGACCCAGTACTTC
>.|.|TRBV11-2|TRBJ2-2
CASSPRRRGTTGELFF
TGTGCCAGCAGCCCCCGTCGGAGAGGGACCACCGGGGAGCTGTTTTTT
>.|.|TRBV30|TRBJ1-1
CAWSVLVRNTEAFF
TGTGCCTGGAGTGTATTGGTACGGAACACTGAAGCTTTCTTT
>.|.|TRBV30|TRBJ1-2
CAWSVLGGANYGYTF
TGTGCCTGGAGTGTACTTGGGGGAGCTAACTATGGCTACACCTTC
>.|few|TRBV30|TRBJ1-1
CAWKLGSTEAFF
TGTGCCTGGAAACTGGGAAGCACTGAAGCTTTCTTT
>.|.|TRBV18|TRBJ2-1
CASSSGTSTRSDEQFF
TGTGCCAGCTCCTCTGGAACTAGTACTCGGTCGGATGAGCAGTTCTTC
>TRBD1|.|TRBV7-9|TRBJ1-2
CASSLDRDRVGGYTF
TGTGCCAGCAGCTTAGACCGGGACAGGGTTGGAGGCTACACCTTC
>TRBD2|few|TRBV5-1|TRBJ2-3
CASSLRWRGSTDTQYF
TGCGCCAGCAGCCTCCGGTGGCGGGGGAGCACAGATACGCAGTATTTT
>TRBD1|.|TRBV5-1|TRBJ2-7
CASSIPGTGEYEQYF
TGCGCCAGCAGCATACCCGGGACAGGGGAATACGAGCAGTACTTC
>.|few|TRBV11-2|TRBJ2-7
CASSLDRYRRWPREQYF
TGTGCCAGCAGCTTAGATCGGTACAGGCGGTGGCCCAGGGAGCAGTACTTC
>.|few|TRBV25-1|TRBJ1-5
CASSTTTGGDQPQHF
TGTGCCAGCAGTACTACTACAGGCGGGGATCAGCCCCAGCATTTT
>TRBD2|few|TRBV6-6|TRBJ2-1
CASTSVAGGGNEQFF
TGTGCCAGCACCTCCGTAGCGGGGGGCGGAAATGAGCAGTTCTTC
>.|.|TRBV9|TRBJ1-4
CASSEQGKGYEKLFF
TGTGCCAGCAGCGAACAGGGAAAAGGGTATGAAAAACTGTTTTTT
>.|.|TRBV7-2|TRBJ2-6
CASSLAPGANVLTF
TGTGCCAGCAGCTTAGCGCCTGGGGCCAACGTCCTGACTTTC
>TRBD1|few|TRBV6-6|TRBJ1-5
CASSPKEGQGNQPQHF
TGTGCCAGCAGCCCAAAAGAGGGACAGGGCAATCAGCCCCAGCATTTT